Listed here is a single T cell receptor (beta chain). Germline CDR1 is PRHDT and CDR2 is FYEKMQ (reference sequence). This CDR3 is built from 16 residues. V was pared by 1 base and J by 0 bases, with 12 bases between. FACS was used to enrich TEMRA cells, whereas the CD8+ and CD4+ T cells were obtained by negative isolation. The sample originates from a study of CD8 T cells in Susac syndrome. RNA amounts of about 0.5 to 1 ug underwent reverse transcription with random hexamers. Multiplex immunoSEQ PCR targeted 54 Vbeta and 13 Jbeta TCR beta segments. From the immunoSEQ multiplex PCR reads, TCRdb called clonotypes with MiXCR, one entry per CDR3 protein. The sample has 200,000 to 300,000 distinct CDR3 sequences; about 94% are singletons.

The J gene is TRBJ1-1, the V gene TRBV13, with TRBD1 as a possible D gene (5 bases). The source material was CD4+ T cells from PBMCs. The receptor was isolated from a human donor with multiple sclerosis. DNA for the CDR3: TGTGCCAGCAGCTTAGATCGGGGGGAGGTGAACACTGAAGCTTTCTTT. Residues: CASSLDRGEVNTEAFF.